This T cell receptor beta chain appears in the sequencing data of a study of T cell responses to AZD1222 COVID-19 vaccine. Regarding this clone: No antigen is known for it.

Assay: immunoSEQ multiplex PCR; the TCRdb copy retains only in-frame clones and omits some. The data show about 100,000 clones, roughly 87% seen once. Second-dose intervals near 4 or 12 weeks were combined. This CDR3 is built from 17 residues. Trimming took 4 bases from V and 1 from J, leaving 19 bases between them. Germline assignment: CDR1 MGHDK and CDR2 SYGVNS. Study outcomes and limitations: Epitopes outside B.1.351 and B.1.1.7 mutated regions reportedly drew nearly half of spike TCRs. Spike-spanning, vaccine-associated CD4 TCRs were dominant at 160-218 and 743-854. Mostly white British, mostly female donors; authors suggested clonal diversity may be underestimated.

The V call is TRBV25-1, the J call TRBJ1-1, with a tentative D call TRBD1 (5 bases). Material: peripheral blood, obtained 28 days after the second AZD1222 dose. The receptor comes from an adult who received the AZD1222 COVID-19 vaccine. The CDR3 region is CASSGYRRESRNTEAFF. CDR3 coding DNA: TGTGCCAGCAGTGGATACAGGAGAGAGAGTCGGAACACTGAAGCTTTCTTT.